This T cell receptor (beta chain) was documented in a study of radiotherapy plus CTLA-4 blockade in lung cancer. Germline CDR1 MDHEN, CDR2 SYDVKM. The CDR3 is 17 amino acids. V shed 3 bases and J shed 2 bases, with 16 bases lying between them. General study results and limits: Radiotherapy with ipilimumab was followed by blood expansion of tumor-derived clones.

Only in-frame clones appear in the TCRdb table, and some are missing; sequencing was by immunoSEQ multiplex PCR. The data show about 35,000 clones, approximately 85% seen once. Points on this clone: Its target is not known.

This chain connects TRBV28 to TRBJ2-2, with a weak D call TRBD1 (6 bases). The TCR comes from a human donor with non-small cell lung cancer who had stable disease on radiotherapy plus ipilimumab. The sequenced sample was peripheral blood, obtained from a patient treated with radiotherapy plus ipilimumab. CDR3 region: CASSLWDTYRNTGELFF. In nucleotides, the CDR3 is TGTGCCAGCAGTTTGTGGGACACCTACCGAAACACCGGGGAGCTGTTTTTT.